Listed below are T cell receptor beta chains from one sample, sequenced in a study of glioma-infiltrating T cells after dendritic cell vaccination. Libraries were prepared by immunoSEQ multiplex PCR; TCRdb keeps only in-frame clonotypes and omits some of them. Of 90,000 to 100,000 clones in the sample, about 80% were seen once. The sample in question was blood, obtained before dendritic cell vaccination. All receptors derive from a human donor with glioblastoma. Each CDR3 is given with its conserved first and last residue. The order of the fields is clone size, V gene, J gene, D gene, CDR3 DNA, CDR3 protein. A D gene is named only where the DNA matches it firmly. Not all rows give a size; the values are once, few, many and, for expanded clones, a class.

clone_size: -; v_call: TRBV6-1; j_call: TRBJ2-1; d_call: TRBD2; cdr3_nt: TGTGCCAGCAGTGGGGGACTAGCGGGCATCATGGGAGAGCAGTTCTTC; cdr3_aa: CASSGGLAGIMGEQFF
clone_size: few; v_call: TRBV10-3; j_call: TRBJ2-5; d_call: -; cdr3_nt: TGTGCCATCAGTGAGTCATCGGAGACCCAGTACTTC; cdr3_aa: CAISESSETQYF
clone_size: -; v_call: TRBV5-6; j_call: TRBJ2-1; d_call: TRBD1; cdr3_nt: TGTGCCAGCAGATGGGGACAGTACAATGAGCAGTTCTTC; cdr3_aa: CASRWGQYNEQFF
clone_size: few; v_call: TRBV6-6; j_call: TRBJ2-7; d_call: -; cdr3_nt: TGTGCCAGCAGTTACGAGAGCCCCAGGGTCTACGAGCAGTACTTC; cdr3_aa: CASSYESPRVYEQYF
clone_size: -; v_call: TRBV6-4; j_call: TRBJ1-6; d_call: -; cdr3_nt: TGTGCCAGCAGTGAGGTTGTAGCTTCACCCCTCCACTTT; cdr3_aa: CASSEVVASPLHF
clone_size: -; v_call: TRBV19; j_call: TRBJ2-5; d_call: TRBD1; cdr3_nt: TGTGCCAGTAGCCGGGACAGGGGGCGAAGGGAGACCCAGTACTTC; cdr3_aa: CASSRDRGRRETQYF
clone_size: -; v_call: TRBV5-1; j_call: TRBJ2-7; d_call: -; cdr3_nt: TGCGCCAGCAGCTTGGGAAGTAGCCGCTCCTACGAGCAGTACTTC; cdr3_aa: CASSLGSSRSYEQYF
clone_size: once; v_call: TRBV5-1; j_call: TRBJ1-2; d_call: -; cdr3_nt: TGCGCCAGCAGATTCCGACAGTCGTATGGCTACACCTTC; cdr3_aa: CASRFRQSYGYTF
clone_size: once; v_call: TRBV27; j_call: TRBJ2-1; d_call: TRBD1; cdr3_nt: TGTGCCAGCAAGGGACAGGAAAGCTACAATGAGCAGTTCTTC; cdr3_aa: CASKGQESYNEQFF
clone_size: -; v_call: TRBV10-3; j_call: TRBJ2-1; d_call: TRBD2; cdr3_nt: TGTGCCATCAGTGAGGGGAGGGGAACTGAGCAGTTCTTC; cdr3_aa: CAISEGRGTEQFF
clone_size: -; v_call: TRBV13; j_call: TRBJ1-3; d_call: -; cdr3_nt: TGTGCCAGCAGCTTTAGCTCTGGAAACACCATATATTTT; cdr3_aa: CASSFSSGNTIYF
clone_size: -; v_call: TRBV2; j_call: TRBJ1-1; d_call: TRBD1; cdr3_nt: TGTGCCAGCAGTGTCGCGAAAACAGGGGGCTTGGGCACTGAAGCTTTCTTT; cdr3_aa: CASSVAKTGGLGTEAFF
clone_size: -; v_call: TRBV6-5; j_call: TRBJ2-3; d_call: -; cdr3_nt: TGTGCCAGCAGTTTCGGACAAACTAAAAGCACAGATACGCAGTATTTT; cdr3_aa: CASSFGQTKSTDTQYF
clone_size: -; v_call: TRBV7-6; j_call: TRBJ2-3; d_call: TRBD2; cdr3_nt: TGTGCCAGCAGCTCCATAGCGGGGAGGGATACGCAGTATTTT; cdr3_aa: CASSSIAGRDTQYF
clone_size: -; v_call: TRBV27; j_call: TRBJ1-1; d_call: -; cdr3_nt: TGTGCCAGCACCCTGGGGGGGCTCGCTTTCTTT; cdr3_aa: CASTLGGLAFF
clone_size: -; v_call: TRBV28; j_call: TRBJ1-3; d_call: -; cdr3_nt: TGTGCCAGCAAGCGGGCCTCCTCTGGAAACACCATATATTTT; cdr3_aa: CASKRASSGNTIYF
clone_size: -; v_call: TRBV30; j_call: TRBJ1-2; d_call: -; cdr3_nt: TGTGCCTGGAGTGTACGATCCGGTCTCAGGGGCTACACCTTC; cdr3_aa: CAWSVRSGLRGYTF
clone_size: -; v_call: TRBV9; j_call: TRBJ1-1; d_call: -; cdr3_nt: TGTGCCAGCAGGGCTGGGGGCGGGTTAGCTTTCTTT; cdr3_aa: CASRAGGGLAFF
clone_size: -; v_call: TRBV5-1; j_call: TRBJ2-7; d_call: -; cdr3_nt: TGCGCCAGCAGCTTTGCGGGAAATTACGAGCAGTACTTC; cdr3_aa: CASSFAGNYEQYF
clone_size: once; v_call: TRBV30; j_call: TRBJ1-2; d_call: -; cdr3_nt: TGTGCCTGGAGTACTCAGGGTTCGTATGGCTACACCTTC; cdr3_aa: CAWSTQGSYGYTF
clone_size: -; v_call: TRBV30; j_call: TRBJ1-5; d_call: -; cdr3_nt: TGTGCCGCGGTGTGGGGGGTCTCTCAGCCCCAGCATTTT; cdr3_aa: CAAVWGVSQPQHF
clone_size: few; v_call: TRBV10-3; j_call: TRBJ1-1; d_call: TRBD1; cdr3_nt: TGTGCCATCCTTGGGACAGGGAACACTGAAGCTTTCTTT; cdr3_aa: CAILGTGNTEAFF
clone_size: once; v_call: TRBV27; j_call: TRBJ2-7; d_call: TRBD1; cdr3_nt: TGTGCCAGCAGCCCCGCGGGACAGGGCCTCTACGAGCAGTACTTC; cdr3_aa: CASSPAGQGLYEQYF
clone_size: few; v_call: TRBV5-1; j_call: TRBJ2-7; d_call: -; cdr3_nt: TGCGCCAGCAGCTTCCGTATCAGCTCCTACGAGCAGTACTTC; cdr3_aa: CASSFRISSYEQYF
clone_size: once; v_call: TRBV4-2; j_call: TRBJ1-3; d_call: -; cdr3_nt: TGTGCCAGCAGCCAAGAATTTGGGGGGAGTGGAAACACCATATATTTT; cdr3_aa: CASSQEFGGSGNTIYF
clone_size: -; v_call: TRBV9; j_call: TRBJ2-7; d_call: -; cdr3_nt: TGTGCCAGCAGCCGAGGGTTCACCTCCTACGAGCAGTACTTC; cdr3_aa: CASSRGFTSYEQYF
clone_size: once; v_call: TRBV10-3; j_call: TRBJ1-5; d_call: -; cdr3_nt: TGTGCCATCAGTGGTGAGGGGGGGAATCAGCCCCAGCATTTT; cdr3_aa: CAISGEGGNQPQHF
clone_size: -; v_call: TRBV4-1; j_call: TRBJ2-5; d_call: TRBD2; cdr3_nt: TGCGCCAGCAGCCGGTCCGATGAGCGGGGCCAAGAGACCCAGTACTTC; cdr3_aa: CASSRSDERGQETQYF
clone_size: few; v_call: TRBV6-1; j_call: TRBJ1-2; d_call: -; cdr3_nt: TGTGCCCCCGGCGAGGTAGGCTATGGCTACACCTTC; cdr3_aa: CAPGEVGYGYTF
clone_size: many; v_call: TRBV27; j_call: TRBJ2-1; d_call: -; cdr3_nt: TGTGCCAGCAGTTTATGGTTCCGGCCGGGGAATGAGCAGTTCTTC; cdr3_aa: CASSLWFRPGNEQFF
clone_size: -; v_call: TRBV19; j_call: TRBJ1-5; d_call: TRBD1; cdr3_nt: TGTGCCAGTAGTGATCAGGGACAGGGGGCAATCAATCAGCCCCAGCATTTT; cdr3_aa: CASSDQGQGAINQPQHF
clone_size: once; v_call: TRBV6-6; j_call: TRBJ2-7; d_call: TRBD2; cdr3_nt: TGTGCCAGCAGTTGGGAGGGCCAGCAGTACTTC; cdr3_aa: CASSWEGQQYF
clone_size: -; v_call: TRBV4-2; j_call: TRBJ2-5; d_call: -; cdr3_nt: TGTGCCAGCAGCCGCATTCCGGGACTGGAGACCGAGACCCAGTACTTC; cdr3_aa: CASSRIPGLETETQYF
clone_size: -; v_call: TRBV7-2; j_call: TRBJ1-4; d_call: -; cdr3_nt: TGTGCCAGCAGCTTATGGGGCTTGAATTGGGATGAAAAACTGTTTTTT; cdr3_aa: CASSLWGLNWDEKLFF
clone_size: -; v_call: TRBV10-3; j_call: TRBJ2-3; d_call: TRBD1; cdr3_nt: TGTGCCATCAGCGAATGGACAGGGCTCACAGATACGCAGTATTTT; cdr3_aa: CAISEWTGLTDTQYF
clone_size: -; v_call: TRBV9; j_call: TRBJ1-3; d_call: -; cdr3_nt: TGTGCCAGCAGCGTTTCTATAGCTGGAAACACCATATATTTT; cdr3_aa: CASSVSIAGNTIYF
clone_size: once; v_call: TRBV4-1; j_call: TRBJ1-5; d_call: -; cdr3_nt: TGCGCCAGCAGCTCAAGGCCAGGAAGGTTCCAGCATTTT; cdr3_aa: CASSSRPGRFQHF
clone_size: -; v_call: TRBV7-2; j_call: TRBJ2-1; d_call: -; cdr3_nt: TGTGCCAGCAGCTTAGCGCCGCGGGGAGGGGGCAATGAGCAGTTCTTC; cdr3_aa: CASSLAPRGGGNEQFF
clone_size: -; v_call: TRBV7-9; j_call: TRBJ2-3; d_call: TRBD2; cdr3_nt: TGTGCCAGCAGCTTCTTAGCGGGGGGGTTGGCAGATACGCAGTATTTT; cdr3_aa: CASSFLAGGLADTQYF
clone_size: -; v_call: TRBV5-8; j_call: TRBJ2-2; d_call: -; cdr3_nt: -; cdr3_aa: CASSFWALTGSCFF
clone_size: -; v_call: TRBV28; j_call: TRBJ2-7; d_call: -; cdr3_nt: TGTGCCAGCAGTTTGCGGCTAGCAGGAATCTACGAGCAGTACTTC; cdr3_aa: CASSLRLAGIYEQYF
clone_size: -; v_call: TRBV5-8; j_call: TRBJ2-7; d_call: -; cdr3_nt: TGTGCCAGCAGCTTTTGGGGGACTGAGCAGTACTTC; cdr3_aa: CASSFWGTEQYF
clone_size: few; v_call: TRBV20-1; j_call: TRBJ1-1; d_call: -; cdr3_nt: TGCAGTGCTGGTCGAGCTGAAGCTTTCTTT; cdr3_aa: CSAGRAEAFF
clone_size: -; v_call: TRBV18; j_call: TRBJ1-4; d_call: TRBD1; cdr3_nt: TGTGCCAGCTCATCCGGGACAGGGTTCCCCCCGGCCCGGGAAAAACTGTTTTTT; cdr3_aa: CASSSGTGFPPAREKLFF